The entry below describes one T cell receptor (beta chain). Its antigen is unidentified. Other DNA sequences within the sample encode an identical CDR3. Here immunoSEQ multiplex PCR was the method, and the copy in TCRdb shows in-frame clones only, minus some. The sample has fewer than 55,000 clones; about 92% are singletons. Recipients received nonmyeloablative bone marrow transplants from related graft donors, with transient mixed chimerism. Unstimulated regulatory T cells (CD4+CD25+CD127-), CD4+CD25- non-regulatory cells, CD4 and CD8 cells were FACS-sorted from thawed PBMCs. The CDR3 length is 14 residues. Germline CDR1 and CDR2: SGDLS and YYNGEE. The V segment lost 0 bases and the J segment 3 bases; nucleotides outside the gene matches: 3. The data derive from a study of Tregs in tolerant kidney transplant recipients. Findings and limits, study-wide: The most relevant donor-specific Treg TCRbeta repertoire apparently came from expansion with activated donor B cells. Some patients' samples used different primers over time, so nucleotide sequences weren't comparable. Biological reproducibility was not directly addressed, but technical replication error appeared minimal.

Specimen: CD8+ T cells from blood (PBMCs), collected 12 months after the transplant. The TCR originated in a human patient who received a combined kidney and bone marrow transplant. Certain T cells may be donor cells from the graft. This sequence joins TRBV9 and TRBJ2-7, with 7 bases aligning to TRBD1. The CDR3: CASSVGSGGYEQYF. The CDR3 DNA reads as TGTGCCAGCAGCGTAGGTTCAGGGGGCTACGAGCAGTACTTC.